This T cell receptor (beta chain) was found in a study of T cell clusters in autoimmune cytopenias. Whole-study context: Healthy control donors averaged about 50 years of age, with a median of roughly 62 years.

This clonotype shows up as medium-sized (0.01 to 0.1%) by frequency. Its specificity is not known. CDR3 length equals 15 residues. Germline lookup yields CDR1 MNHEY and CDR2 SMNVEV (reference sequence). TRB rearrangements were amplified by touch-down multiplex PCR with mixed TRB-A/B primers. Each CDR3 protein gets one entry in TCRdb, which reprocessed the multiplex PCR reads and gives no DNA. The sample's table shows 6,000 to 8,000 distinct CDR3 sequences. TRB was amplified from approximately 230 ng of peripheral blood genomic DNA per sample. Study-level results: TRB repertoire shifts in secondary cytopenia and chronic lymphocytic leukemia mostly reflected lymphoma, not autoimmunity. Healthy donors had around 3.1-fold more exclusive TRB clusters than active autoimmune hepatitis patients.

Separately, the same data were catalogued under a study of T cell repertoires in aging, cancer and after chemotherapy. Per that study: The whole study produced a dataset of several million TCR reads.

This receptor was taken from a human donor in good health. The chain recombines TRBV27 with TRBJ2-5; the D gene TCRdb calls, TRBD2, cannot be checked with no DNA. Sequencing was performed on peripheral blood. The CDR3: CASSPLPTGRETQYF.